This T cell receptor beta chain was recorded in a study of blood T cell repertoires in COVID-19. Authors' data handling: Amplification of reference gene primers was used by the study to estimate nucleated cell counts. Clones were read by immunoSEQ multiplex PCR, and TCRdb kept only the in-frame ones, dropping some. V and J calls and clone size are as listed in that table; D and trimming were resolved from the DNA. The sample carries tens of thousands of clones, almost 95% recorded once. The source of this sequence is a man aged 50 or older with active COVID-19. Specimen: peripheral blood.

The CDR3 DNA follows: TGTGCCAGCGGTCAAATCGGGGAGACCCAGTACTTC. It translates to CASGQIGETQYF. The gene calls are TRBV5-6 and TRBJ2-5; no reliable D call. Germline CDR1 SGHDT, CDR2 YYEEEE. The ends were cut back, 7 bases at V and 5 bases at J, with 12 bases in the middle. The CDR3 is made up of 12 amino acids.